The entry below gives a single T cell receptor (beta chain) sequence along with its context. These data come from a study of identical twins. This CDR3 has 14 amino acids. V was pared by 4 bases and J by 7 bases, with 18 bases between. Per the germline V gene, CDR1 is SGDLS and CDR2 is YYNGEE. TCRdb processed the 5' RACE reads anew with MiXCR; each CDR3 protein has one entry. The sample includes over 600,000 distinct CDR3 sequences, approximately 22% of them seen just once. This same sample was also taken into another study, of T cells expressing NK-cell markers. This second report adds: Seven donors tested HCMV-seropositive and one tested seronegative among the eight sequenced. It is unclear if expanded NKG2C-expressing clones target HCMV antigens.

The TCR originated in a woman aged 18-29 years in good health. The V call is TRBV9, the J call TRBJ2-7; tentative D call: TRBD2 (5 bases). Sequencing input: PBMCs. As DNA, the CDR3 is TGTGCCAGCAGCAGGGAGACTAATCCCTTGGAGCAGTACTTC. Amino acid sequence: CASSRETNPLEQYF.